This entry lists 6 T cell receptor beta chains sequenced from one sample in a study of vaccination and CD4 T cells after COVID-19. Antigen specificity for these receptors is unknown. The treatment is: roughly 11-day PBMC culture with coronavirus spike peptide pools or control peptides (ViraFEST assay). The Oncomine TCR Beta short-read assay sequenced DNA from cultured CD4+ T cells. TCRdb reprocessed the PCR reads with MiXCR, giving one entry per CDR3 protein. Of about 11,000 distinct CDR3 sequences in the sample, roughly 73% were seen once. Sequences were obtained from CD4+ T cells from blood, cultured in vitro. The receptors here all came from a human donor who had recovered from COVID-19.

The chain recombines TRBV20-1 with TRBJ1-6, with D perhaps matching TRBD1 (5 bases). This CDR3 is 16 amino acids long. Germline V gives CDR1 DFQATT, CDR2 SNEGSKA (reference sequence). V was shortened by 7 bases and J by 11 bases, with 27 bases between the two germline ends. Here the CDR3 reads CSVERVGGSTAAPLHF. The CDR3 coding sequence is TGCAGTGTAGAGAGAGTCGGGGGATCAACTGCGGCACCCCTCCACTTT.

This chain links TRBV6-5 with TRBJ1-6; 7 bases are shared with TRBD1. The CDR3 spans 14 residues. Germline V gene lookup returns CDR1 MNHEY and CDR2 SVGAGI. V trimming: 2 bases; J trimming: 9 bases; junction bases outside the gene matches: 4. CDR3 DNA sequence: TGTGCCAGCAGTTACGGCAGGGGGAGTTCACCCCTCCACTTT. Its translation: CASSYGRGSSPLHF.

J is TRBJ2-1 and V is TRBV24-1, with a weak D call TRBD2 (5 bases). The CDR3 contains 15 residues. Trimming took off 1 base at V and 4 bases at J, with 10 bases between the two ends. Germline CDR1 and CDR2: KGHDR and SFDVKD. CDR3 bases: TGTGCCACCAGTGATTTAAACAGACTATACAATGAGCAGTTCTTC. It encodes CATSDLNRLYNEQFF.

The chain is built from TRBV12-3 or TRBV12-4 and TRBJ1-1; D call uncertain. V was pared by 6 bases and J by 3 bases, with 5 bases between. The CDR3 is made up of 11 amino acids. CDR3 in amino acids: CASRQYTEAFF. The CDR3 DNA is TGTGCCAGCAGACAGTACACTGAAGCTTTCTTT.

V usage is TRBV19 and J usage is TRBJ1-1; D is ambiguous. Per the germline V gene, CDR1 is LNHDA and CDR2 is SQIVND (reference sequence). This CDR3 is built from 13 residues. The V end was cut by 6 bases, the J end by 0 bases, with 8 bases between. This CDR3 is CASRSQVNTEAFF. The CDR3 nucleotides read TGTGCCAGTAGGAGTCAGGTGAACACTGAAGCTTTCTTT.

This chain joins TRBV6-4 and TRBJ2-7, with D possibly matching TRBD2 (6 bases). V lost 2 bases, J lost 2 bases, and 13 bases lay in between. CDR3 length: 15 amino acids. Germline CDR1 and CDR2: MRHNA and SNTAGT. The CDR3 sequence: CASSDGGRNPYEQYF. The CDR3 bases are TGTGCCAGCAGTGACGGTGGGAGGAACCCCTACGAGCAGTACTTC.